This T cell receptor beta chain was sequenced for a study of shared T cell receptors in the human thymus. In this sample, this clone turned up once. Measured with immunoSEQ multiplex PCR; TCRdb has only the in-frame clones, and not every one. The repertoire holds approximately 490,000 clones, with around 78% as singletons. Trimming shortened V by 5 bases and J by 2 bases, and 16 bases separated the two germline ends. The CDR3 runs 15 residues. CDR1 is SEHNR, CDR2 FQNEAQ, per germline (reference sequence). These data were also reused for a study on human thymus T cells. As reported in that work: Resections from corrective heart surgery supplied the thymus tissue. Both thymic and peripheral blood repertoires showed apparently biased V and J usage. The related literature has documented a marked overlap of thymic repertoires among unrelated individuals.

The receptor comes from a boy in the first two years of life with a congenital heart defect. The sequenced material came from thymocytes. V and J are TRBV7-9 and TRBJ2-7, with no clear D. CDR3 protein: CASSLHAAKAYEQYF. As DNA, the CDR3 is TGTGCCAGCAGCCTTCATGCAGCGAAGGCCTACGAGCAGTACTTC.